The clone carrying this TCR beta chain was seen a few times. Its antigen remains unknown. 60 Vbeta and 13 Jbeta primers were used in PCR. Clones were read by immunoSEQ multiplex PCR, and TCRdb kept only the in-frame ones, dropping some. In the table there are roughly 100,000 clones, around four fifths of which are singletons. This record comes from a study of cytomegalovirus exposure and HLA in healthy donors. Study outcomes and limitations: A later analysis linked a missense DCLRE1C variant to TCR beta V- and J-gene trimming.

The junction had 10 bases not matched to a gene; V was cut back by 6 bases and J by 4 bases. The CDR3 totals 17 residues. Germline lookup yields CDR1 SEHNR and CDR2 FQNEAQ (reference sequence). The TCR comes from a woman aged 40 to 50 in good health and CMV-seropositive. The sample taken for sequencing was PBMCs. This chain connects TRBV7-9 to TRBJ2-3; 13 positions match TRBD2. The CDR3 DNA is TGTGCCAGCAGACCCTTCGGACTAGCGGGGGTCTCAGATACGCAGTATTTT. This encodes CASRPFGLAGVSDTQYF. Together with reference TRBV7-9 and TRBJ2-3, the CDR3 gives the full variable domain: DTGVSQNPRHKITKRGQNVTFRCDPISEHNRLYWYRQTLGQGPEFLTYFQNEAQLEKSRLLSDRFSAERPKGSFSTLEIQRTEQGDSAMYLCASRPFGLAGVSDTQYFGPGTRLTVL.